This T cell receptor (beta chain) comes out of a study of OX40 agonist ivuxolimab in advanced cancers. At the level of the study: Administration of intravenous ivuxolimab to patients occurred every 2 weeks at 0.01 to 10 mg/kg. Cancers in dose escalation were hepatocellular, melanoma, renal cell and head and neck. General study findings and limits: In general, CD8+ T cells held more expanded clones than CD4+ did, on average.

This clone was seen just once. Its target is not known. Using immunoSEQ multiplex PCR, the repertoire was profiled, and TCRdb retains in-frame clones only, with some absent. The sample has tens of thousands of clones; around 84% are singletons. The CDR3 is made up of 15 amino acids. This clonotype was sampled from an adult with an advanced solid tumor such as melanoma, head and neck, liver or kidney cancer. This material consisted of CD4+ or CD8+ T cells sorted from blood, taken in a trial of the OX40 agonist ivuxolimab. V usage is TRBV21-1 and J usage is TRBJ1-5. TRBV21-1 constitutes a pseudogene. The CDR3 spells CASSKGIGENQPQHF. The CDR3 region has the DNA TGTGCCAGCAGCAAAGGTATAGGGGAGAATCAGCCCCAGCATTTT.